This entry concerns a single T cell receptor beta chain. These data originate in a study of blood T cell repertoires in COVID-19. Background on the study: Sites in the United States, Italy and Spain provided acute and convalescent COVID-19 samples. In each case, the material was cDNA or gDNA derived from T cells, B-cell-depleted T cells, or PBMCs.

In the source study's methods: Estimation of nucleated cell counts relied on the amplification of reference gene primers. Assay: immunoSEQ multiplex PCR; the TCRdb copy retains only in-frame clones and omits some. The V and J calls and clone size are taken from that table; D and trimming were inferred from the DNA. This sample has tens of thousands of clones, with under 90% found just once. V was cut by 1 base and J by 5 bases, with 13 bases left in between. This CDR3 comprises 14 residues. CDR1 and CDR2 from the germline V gene are SGHRS and YFSETQ. The chain recombines TRBV5-1 with TRBJ2-7; weak D call: TRBD1 (6 bases). The origin of this receptor is a human donor in a cohort sampled during active COVID-19. What was sequenced was peripheral blood. CDR3 in amino acids: CASSLPGTINEQYF. In nucleotides, the CDR3 is TGCGCCAGCAGCTTGCCCGGGACAATCAACGAGCAGTACTTC. The complete variable domain, with remaining parts taken from reference TRBV5-1 and TRBJ2-7, reads KAGVTQTPRYLIKTRGQQVTLSCSPISGHRSVSWYQQTPGQGLQFLFEYFSETQRNKGNFPGRFSGRQFSNSRSEMNVSTLELGDSALYLCASSLPGTINEQYFGPGTRLTVT.